Listed below are T cell receptor beta chains from one sample, sequenced in a study of control samples from healthy donors and cancer patients. Here immunoSEQ multiplex PCR was the method, and the copy in TCRdb shows in-frame clones only, minus some. This table has tens of thousands of clones, over 90% appearing once. The sample consisted of blood. These receptor sequences come from a woman between 25 and 40 years old in good health. Both conserved end residues are trimmed from each CDR3. Fields, in order: V gene, J gene, CDR3 protein.

V gene: TRBV7-3
J gene: TRBJ1-1
CDR3 protein: ASSSQGRRTEAF

V gene: TRBV2
J gene: TRBJ2-1
CDR3 protein: ASSRSAGGYNEQF

V gene: TRBV7-3
J gene: TRBJ1-6
CDR3 protein: ASSARPDSPLH

V gene: TRBV6-1
J gene: TRBJ1-6
CDR3 protein: ASTELSSYNSPLH

V gene: TRBV2
J gene: TRBJ1-1
CDR3 protein: ASRSSGLRLTEAF

V gene: TRBV6-2/TRBV6-3
J gene: TRBJ2-3
CDR3 protein: ASSYFLVGGQNTQY

V gene: TRBV28
J gene: TRBJ1-2
CDR3 protein: ASSSSPGNGYT

V gene: TRBV9
J gene: TRBJ1-5
CDR3 protein: ASSVAREGQPQH

V gene: TRBV20-1
J gene: TRBJ2-3
CDR3 protein: SAPRTDTQY

V gene: TRBV7-8
J gene: TRBJ2-7
CDR3 protein: ASSLASGGSYEQY

V gene: TRBV6-5
J gene: TRBJ1-6
CDR3 protein: ASSYGGTGSSPLH

V gene: TRBV6-1
J gene: TRBJ1-5
CDR3 protein: ASSEATGGNQPQH

V gene: TRBV30
J gene: TRBJ2-1
CDR3 protein: AWGGTPYNEQF

V gene: TRBV3-1/TRBV3-2
J gene: TRBJ2-1
CDR3 protein: ASSQDGTGGHEQF

V gene: TRBV6-5
J gene: TRBJ1-4
CDR3 protein: ATTSGIGEKLF

V gene: TRBV11-2
J gene: TRBJ2-3
CDR3 protein: ASSLRGGRGTDTQY

V gene: TRBV7-8
J gene: TRBJ2-7
CDR3 protein: ASGGQGRAYEQY

V gene: TRBV6-6
J gene: TRBJ1-2
CDR3 protein: ASRGGTVNNYGYT

V gene: TRBV10-3
J gene: TRBJ2-7
CDR3 protein: ALHPAGTGGTIYEQY

V gene: TRBV5-1
J gene: TRBJ1-4
CDR3 protein: ASTSDRGLEKLF

V gene: TRBV5-1
J gene: TRBJ1-2
CDR3 protein: ASSSGQGAIYGYT

V gene: TRBV19
J gene: TRBJ1-5
CDR3 protein: ASSMNTNQPQH

V gene: TRBV3-1/TRBV3-2
J gene: TRBJ1-1
CDR3 protein: ASSQVQGFTEAF

V gene: TRBV24-1
J gene: TRBJ2-3
CDR3 protein: ATSVGSTDTQY

V gene: TRBV7-9
J gene: TRBJ2-7
CDR3 protein: ASSFGGANSYEQY

V gene: TRBV2
J gene: TRBJ1-1
CDR3 protein: ASSVSGVTEAF

V gene: TRBV18
J gene: TRBJ2-6
CDR3 protein: ASSLDSAFSGANVLT

V gene: TRBV6-6
J gene: TRBJ1-1
CDR3 protein: ASSYMHGRMNTEAF

V gene: TRBV5-1
J gene: TRBJ2-6
CDR3 protein: ASSFADSGANVLT

V gene: TRBV7-2
J gene: TRBJ1-5
CDR3 protein: ASSSRTGQGQPQH

V gene: TRBV28
J gene: TRBJ1-6
CDR3 protein: ASSSPNSPLH

V gene: TRBV5-1
J gene: TRBJ1-1
CDR3 protein: ASSTPGNTEAF

V gene: TRBV24-1
J gene: TRBJ2-2
CDR3 protein: ATSDHREGGNGELF

V gene: TRBV23-1
J gene: TRBJ1-5
CDR3 protein: ASSHPGQGRQPQH

V gene: TRBV4-1
J gene: TRBJ1-4
CDR3 protein: ASSQDRVFNEKLF

V gene: TRBV30
J gene: TRBJ1-1
CDR3 protein: AWSKTGTGNTEAF

V gene: TRBV14
J gene: TRBJ1-1
CDR3 protein: ASSNRQGSTEAF

V gene: TRBV6-5
J gene: TRBJ1-4
CDR3 protein: ASSPMTGGREKLF

V gene: TRBV7-6
J gene: TRBJ2-3
CDR3 protein: ASRTGTSGGALDTQY